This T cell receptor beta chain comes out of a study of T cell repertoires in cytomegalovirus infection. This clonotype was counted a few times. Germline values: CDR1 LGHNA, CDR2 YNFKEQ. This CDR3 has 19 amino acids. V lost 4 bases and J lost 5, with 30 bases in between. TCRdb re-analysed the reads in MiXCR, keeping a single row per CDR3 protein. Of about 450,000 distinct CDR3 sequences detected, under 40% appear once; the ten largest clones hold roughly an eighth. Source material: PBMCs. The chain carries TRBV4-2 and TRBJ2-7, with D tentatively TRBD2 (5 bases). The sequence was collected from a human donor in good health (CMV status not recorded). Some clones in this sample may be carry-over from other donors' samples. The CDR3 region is CASSLTGTAGGGGIHEQYF. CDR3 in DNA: TGTGCCAGCAGCCTGACCGGAACGGCAGGAGGTGGTGGAATCCACGAGCAGTACTTC.